Included here is one T cell receptor beta chain sequence, with context. Its target antigen remains unknown. Within one base of it there is no much larger clone, and no base qualities were kept. This sample is drawn from a study of T cell repertoires in cytomegalovirus infection (dated by TCRdb to the late 2010s). Notes on the research overall: The peptide stimulations were aimed at well-studied HLA-B-restricted epitopes as well as recently identified HLA-C-restricted CMV epitopes, whose presentation resists viral immunomodulation. Donor HLA type was relevant to the analysis, as public TCR beta signatures indicated carriage of CMV infection together with the matching HLA type.

The treatment or condition label, read with the paper, signifies: in vitro stimulation with specific CMV peptide epitopes to enrich CMV-specific T cells. V sheds 7 bases and J sheds 8 bases, leaving 20 bases between their ends. The CDR3 contains 14 residues, cysteine and phenylalanine counted. Of all the DNA, just the CDR3 is kept, 42 bases in frame from base 1. Sequencing instrument: Illumina HiSeq 1500. Starting from the raw public reads, TCRdb applied fastp trimming at Q25, assembled clones with MiXCR and retained in-frame beta chains. Every distinct CDR3 protein forms one entry, paired with its most common genes and DNA. For this sample the table gives about 360,000 distinct CDR3 sequences, of which roughly 34% were detected only once. The ten most abundant clones make up around an eighth of the sample. Study-wide findings and limitations: In both this cohort and an independent roughly 400-donor cohort, the cumulative frequency of public TCR beta family members distinguished carriers of CMV infection plus the relevant HLA type. In the ex vivo response, HLA-C-restricted CMV-specific TCR beta clonotypes were dominant, and in two of eight donors the single most frequent clonotype came from this HLA-C-restricted group.

The receptor was derived from a human donor in good health (CMV status not recorded). Some clones in this sample may be carry-over from other donors' samples. Here the chain combines TRBV12-3 or TRBV12-4 and TRBJ1-2; 5 matching bases give a weak D call of TRBD1. Sequencing used cultured PBMCs, obtained from culture after CMV antigen stimulation. The base sequence is TGTGCCAGCACAGGTCGGGGGTCAAAACAAGGCTACACCTTC. Translated, this gives CASTGRGSKQGYTF.